The clone carrying this TCR beta chain was found many times. Its matching antigen is unknown. TCRdb passed the 5' RACE reads through MiXCR, listing each CDR3 protein once. The data contain just over 60,000 distinct CDR3 sequences, 9.3% of them singletons. The CDR3 spans 11 residues. V was pared by 0 bases and J by 10 bases, with 5 bases between. CDR1 and CDR2 from the germline V gene are SGDLS and YYNGEE. This entry comes from a study of T-cell memory formation after mild COVID-19. Points from the study as a whole: Later expanders leaned CD4+, whereas clones that contracted between day 15 and 85 were balanced CD4/CD8.

The V and J genes are TRBV9 and TRBJ2-1, with D uncertain. The clonotype comes from a man between 18 and 35 years old who had mild COVID-19 (a few samples of this study predate the infection). Cell type and time point are not known. Sequencing used PBMCs or a T cell subset sorted from them (not recorded which). The DNA for the CDR3 is TGTGCCAGCAGCGTAGCTTACGAGCAGTTCTTC. It specifies CASSVAYEQFF.